The T cell receptor beta chain described here comes from a study of shared clonotypes between healthy human individuals (dated by TCRdb to 2020 to 2022). The study in broad terms: A couple of women and a few men aged 18 to 49 years were included in the cohort. To estimate repertoire size and how much clonotypes are shared between individuals, the study performed deep sequencing of blood TCR repertoires from roughly five healthy adults. For each donor, three plates each were used for CD4 naive and CD4 memory, two plates were used for CD8 naive, and one plate was used for CD8 memory. Between about 0.8 and 9 billion PBMCs per donor were obtained by leukapheresis. To increase sequencing depth and limit assay-specific biases, different laboratories used diverse techniques to prepare libraries and sequence TCR repertoires.

TCR CDR3 regions were amplified from genomic DNA by multiplex PCR using the deep immunoSEQ assay. For each cell subset, the extracted genomic DNA was distributed evenly across all wells of several immunoSEQ 96-well plates, and each plate served as one replicate. For sorted subsets, about 200 ng genomic DNA, equal to about 30,000 T cell genomes, was loaded into each replicate PCR. The purified libraries were quantified using a Qubit 3.0 fluorometer, sized with a Bioanalyzer 2100, and then quantified again using the KAPA Library Quantification kit. Each immunoSEQ 96-well plate was sequenced on its own single-read 150-cycle Illumina NextSeq 550 flow cell. The authors' analysis ran thus. Because the immunoSEQ output held only junctional sequences and lacked quality scores, the filtering could not match the filtering applied to full-length reads. Sequences were annotated with PyIR, a Python wrapper for IgBLAST v1.9, and V/J genes and CDR3 were assigned using IMGT germline references. Any read was removed if the V/J assignment was weak (E-value above 1e-6), the CDR3 was missing, or the read contained stop codons, out-of-frame junctions, or ambiguous translated residues. V3J clonotypes were defined by identical inferred V gene, J gene, and CDR3 amino acid sequence. Percentage overlap between repertoires was computed as shared unique clonotypes divided by the size of the smaller repertoire. Three approaches were used to assess repertoire richness: RTK rarefaction, the Chao1 estimator, and Recon v2.1 estimates of unobserved clonotypes. Generation probabilities for all TCRbeta clonotypes obtained by the gDNA method from a handful of donors were computed using OLGA. TCRdb provides this immuneACCESS table in a form limited to in-frame rearrangements. Some clones are lacking; in checked studies, under half of them reflect an unresolved V gene, and why the rest are absent is not known. The DNA was the basis for D and trimming; V, J and clone size are from that table. Within this sample are 2 million or so clones, with approximately 94% of them counted one time only. Of the sample, roughly 1% falls within the top ten clones.

On this clone: Its recognized antigen is unknown. No base quality information exists; no much larger clone differs at one position.

For the CD8 naive samples, CD45RO-negative cells were positively selected for CCR7, yielding a CD45RA+CCR7+ population from which TemRA cells were excluded. Donors were healthy HIV-negative adults with no recently reported acute infections or vaccinations. Every donor was a Caucasian adult living in Nashville, Tennessee, USA. After blood collection by leukapheresis, PBMCs were isolated using Ficoll-Histopaque density gradient centrifugation and then cryopreserved in the vapor phase of liquid nitrogen. Analytical flow cytometry was used to check the purity and quantity of every magnetically sorted T cell population. Each sorted fraction had its genomic DNA isolated and then quantified by UV absorbance on a Nanodrop 2000c. There are 15 amino acids in the CDR3, from cysteine to phenylalanine inclusive. CDR3 DNA is the only sequence kept; it has 45 bases, read in frame from the first base. The germline V end is reduced by 1 base and the J end by 3 bases; junction bases left unmatched: 6. The germline V gene provides CDR1 SGHVS and CDR2 FNYEAQ.

The research as a whole found: Compared with non-shared clonotypes, clonotypes shared by all four sorted-subset donors had higher generation probabilities. Sampling was restricted to blood, and TCR repertoires in tissue are likely to differ from TCR repertoires in blood. Pairwise subsampling led to the expectation that sequencing depth would affect the degree of clonotype sharing among donors. Because the study included a small number of donors, the genetic and exposure-history diversity represented was limited. Rarefaction of sorted-subset datasets indicated incomplete sequencing despite the large sequencing depth. Naive subsets generally had larger estimated clonotype richness than memory subsets did. When four donors were compared, the shared fraction of clonotypes was 5% to 6.5% for naive CD4, about 4% for naive CD8, 2.3% for memory CD4, and under 0.5% for memory CD8.

The sequence was obtained from a man between 18 and 35 years old in good health. The sample was naive CD8+ T cells sorted from blood. The cell subset or site tag for this specimen amounts to: CD45RA+CCR7+. The V and J genes are TRBV7-6 and TRBJ2-7; TRBD1 aligns with 7 central bases. Read as DNA, the sequence is TGTGCCAGCAGCTTAGAAGGGAGACAGGGCTACGAGCAGTACTTC. It is translated as CASSLEGRQGYEQYF.